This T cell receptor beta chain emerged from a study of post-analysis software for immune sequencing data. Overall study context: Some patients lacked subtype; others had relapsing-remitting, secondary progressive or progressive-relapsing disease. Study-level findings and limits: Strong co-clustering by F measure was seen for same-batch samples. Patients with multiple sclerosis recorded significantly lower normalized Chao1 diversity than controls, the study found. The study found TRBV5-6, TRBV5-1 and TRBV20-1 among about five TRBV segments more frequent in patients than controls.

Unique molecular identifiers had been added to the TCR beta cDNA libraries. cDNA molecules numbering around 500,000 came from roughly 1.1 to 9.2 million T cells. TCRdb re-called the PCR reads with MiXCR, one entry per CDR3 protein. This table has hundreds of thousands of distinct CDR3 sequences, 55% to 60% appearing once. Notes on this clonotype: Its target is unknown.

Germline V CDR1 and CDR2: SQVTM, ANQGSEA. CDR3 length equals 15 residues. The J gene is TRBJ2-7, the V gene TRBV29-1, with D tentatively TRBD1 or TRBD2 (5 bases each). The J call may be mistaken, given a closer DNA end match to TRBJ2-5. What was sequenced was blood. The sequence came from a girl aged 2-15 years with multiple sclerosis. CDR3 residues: CSADSPGAGQETQYF. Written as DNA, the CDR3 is TGCAGCGCAGACTCCCCCGGGGCGGGTCAAGAGACCCAGTACTTC.